Following are 4 T cell receptor beta chains from one sample sequenced in a study of spatial heterogeneity in lung cancer. General study points: The study found that expanded intratumoral alpha and beta TCR counts tracked tumor mutation counts.

Time point specified: sample taken at primary tumor resection. TCRdb analysed the 5' RACE reads with MiXCR anew, one entry per CDR3 protein. This repertoire shows 13,000 or so distinct CDR3 sequences, around 3.1% found once; its top ten account for 15% to 20%. For these TCRs, the target antigens are not known. The sequences come from lung tumor tissue, collected at surgery. These receptor sequences come from a male donor with early-stage non-small cell lung cancer.

This clonotype was seen ten or more times. V is TRBV6-5 and J is TRBJ2-7; 8 bases align to TRBD1. The J segment lost 3 bases and the V segment lost 4 bases, leaving 8 bases of the junction unmatched. The V gene's germline CDR1 is MNHEY and CDR2 SVGAGI. This CDR3 comprises 15 residues. The CDR3, as DNA: TGTGCCAGCAGTTCGATCGGGACAGGACTCTACGAGCAGTACTTC. This gives the protein CASSSIGTGLYEQYF.

To note about this clonotype: Given a much more abundant clone one base away, this may be a read error. J is TRBJ1-5 and V is TRBV7-9; D unresolved. The V end was cut by 1 base, the J end by 1 base, with 8 bases between. This CDR3 is built from 15 residues. In germline, CDR1 is SEHNR, CDR2 FQNEAQ (reference sequence). The CDR3 DNA is TGTGCCAGCAGCTTAGAGGGATGGAGCAATCAGCCCCAGCATTTT. Its protein is CASSLEGWSNQPQHF.

The CDR3 is CASSLGLGSTDTQYF. CDR3 DNA sequence: TGTGCCAGCAGCTTAGGGCTAGGAAGCACAGATACGCAGTATTTT. J is TRBJ2-3 and V is TRBV11-2, with D unclear. This CDR3 spans 15 amino acids. V lost 1 base to trimming and J lost 0 bases, with 8 bases between them. Germline CDR1 reads SGHAT; CDR2 reads FQNNGV.

At least ten counts were recorded for this clonotype. CDR3 nucleotide sequence: TGCGCCAGCAGCCAAGAGCGGGCGGGGCTCTCCTACAATGAGCAGTTCTTC. Translating it yields CASSQERAGLSYNEQFF. This sequence joins TRBV4-3 and TRBJ2-1; weak D call: TRBD2 (6 bases). Germline V gene data show CDR1 as LGHNA and CDR2 as YSLEER. The CDR3 is made up of 17 amino acids. V gave up 0 bases and J gave up 0 bases, with 12 bases separating them.